This T cell receptor (beta chain) derives from a study of blood T cell repertoires in COVID-19. Cohorts were determined from participant-reported clinical history. The authors' processing: Reference gene primer amplification in the assay estimated nucleated cell counts. TCRdb's table, derived via immunoSEQ multiplex PCR, lists solely in-frame clones and lacks some. D and trimming come from the DNA, and the V and J calls and clone size come from that table. The data show approximately 240,000 clones, 75% to 90% seen once. CDR1 SGHAT and CDR2 FQNNGV come from the germline V gene. V shed 5 bases and J shed 0 bases, with 7 bases lying between them. The CDR3 sequence is 14 residues long.

Sequenced: PBMCs or T cells enriched from blood (not recorded which). The chain has TRBV11-2 and TRBJ2-2, with D perhaps matching TRBD1 (5 bases). The clonotype comes from a woman between 18 and 29 years old in a cohort exposed to, infected with or recovered from COVID-19 (not recorded which). In DNA form, the CDR3 reads TGTGCCAGCAGCCGACAGCCGAACACCGGGGAGCTGTTTTTT. It is translated as CASSRQPNTGELFF.